What follows are 18 T cell receptor beta chains derived from one specimen sequenced in a study of CD8+ T cells in alopecia areata. Stated treatment: oral pan-JAK inhibitor, 5-10 mg twice daily. Extraction of RNA preceded its reverse transcription into cDNA, which served as the sequencing template. Generated by immunoSEQ multiplex PCR, the TCRdb table keeps only in-frame clones and is missing some. The sample includes roughly 200,000 clones, 60% of them seen just once. Specimen: CD4+ T cells sorted from blood, collected at week 4, from a patient treated with tofacitinib. The origin of the receptors is a human donor with alopecia areata.

The chain links TRBV6-1 to TRBJ1-6; no clear D gene. V was pared by 6 bases and J by 6 bases, with 9 bases between. Germline V gene lookup returns CDR1 MNHNS and CDR2 SASEGT. This CDR3 contains 13 residues. This CDR3 reads CASSRAFNSPLHF. The CDR3 region has the DNA TGTGCCAGCAGCCGGGCATTTAATTCACCCCTCCACTTT.

As concerns this clone: Other DNA sequences in this specimen translate into the identical CDR3. V gene TRBV7-2 combines with J gene TRBJ2-3; perhaps TRBD2 as D (7 bases). V dropped 0 bases and J dropped 1 base, with 8 bases sitting between them. The CDR3 totals 15 residues. From germline, CDR1 is SGHTA and CDR2 FQGNSA. The chain's CDR3 is CASSLAGGRTDTQYF. The CDR3 region has the DNA TGTGCCAGCAGCTTAGCGGGGGGGCGCACAGATACGCAGTATTTT.

V and J are TRBV5-1 and TRBJ2-5; the D gene is possibly TRBD2 (5 bases). Germline CDR1 and CDR2: SGHRS and YFSETQ. CDR3 length: 13 residues. Trimming left V 5 bases short and J 5 bases short, with 13 bases between. The CDR3 sequence: CASSEGSWETQYF. The CDR3, as DNA: TGCGCCAGCAGTGAGGGAAGTTGGGAGACCCAGTACTTC.

A note on this clone: This CDR3 is also generated by other DNA sequences in the sample. The chain links TRBV30 to TRBJ2-5; the match to TRBD1 covers 9 bases. Germline-derived CDR1 and CDR2 are GTSNPN and SVGIG (reference sequence). The junction had 11 bases not matched to a gene; V was cut back by 3 bases and J by 6 bases. This CDR3 has 15 residues. In DNA form, the CDR3 reads TGTGCCTGGAGGGGCCACTGGACAGGGGAGAAGACCCAGTACTTC. Its protein is CAWRGHWTGEKTQYF. The whole variable domain, remainder taken from reference TRBV30 and TRBJ2-5, is SQTIHQWPATLVQPVGSPLSLECTVEGTSNPNLYWYRQAAGRGLQLLFYSVGIGQISSEVPQNLSASRPQDRQFILSSKKLLLSDSGFYLCAWRGHWTGEKTQYFGPGTRLLVL.

The rearrangement links TRBV6-1 to TRBJ2-7, with D unresolved. The CDR3 consists of 11 residues. With 7 bases removed from V and 3 bases from J, the gap between germline ends came to 7 bases. The germline V gene encodes CDR1 MNHNS and CDR2 SASEGT. CDR3 nucleotide sequence: TGTGCCAGCACCGACCGCTACGAGCAGTACTTC. Translated, it gives CASTDRYEQYF.

A word on this clone: The same CDR3 is also encoded by other DNA sequences in this sample. The V and J genes are TRBV6-5 and TRBJ2-5; D gene ambiguous. The length of the CDR3 is 12 residues. Trimming took 0 bases from V and 4 from J, leaving 3 bases between them. CDR1 is MNHEY and CDR2 is SVGAGI in the germline V gene. CDR3 nucleotide sequence: TGTGCCAGCAGTTACTCGGGAGAGACCCAGTACTTC. Encoded protein: CASSYSGETQYF.

The chain links TRBV25-1 to TRBJ2-7; 9 bases line up with TRBD1. V lost 2 bases, J lost 1 base, and 6 bases stayed unmatched. The germline gives CDR1 MGHDK, CDR2 SYGVNS. This CDR3 is built from 16 residues. The CDR3 DNA reads TGTGCCAGCAGTGAACTCGGACAGGGGACGTCCTACGAGCAGTACTTC. Encoded protein: CASSELGQGTSYEQYF.

The chain employs TRBV7-9 and TRBJ1-2; TRBD1 matches 7 bases. V lost 4 bases and J lost 4; bases outside the gene matches: 6. Germline CDR1 is SEHNR and CDR2 is FQNEAQ (reference sequence). CDR3 length: 14 residues. The CDR3 nucleotides read TGTGCCAGCAGCTCGGGACAGCCGCTCTATGGCTACACCTTC. Translated: CASSSGQPLYGYTF.

This chain links TRBV7-6 with TRBJ2-7, with TRBD2 identical over 10 bases. V trimming: 4 bases; J trimming: 1 base; junction bases outside the gene matches: 7. Germline-derived CDR1 and CDR2 are SGHVS and FNYEAQ. This CDR3 spans 16 amino acids. The CDR3 loop reads CASSSPSGGRSYEQYF. CDR3 in DNA: TGTGCCAGCAGCTCCCCTAGCGGGGGCCGTTCCTACGAGCAGTACTTC.

The chain has TRBV29-1 and TRBJ1-4; D not resolved. The CDR3 runs to 13 residues. V was clipped by 2 bases and J by 8 bases, with 12 bases between them. Per the germline V gene, CDR1 is SQVTM and CDR2 is ANQGSEA. The CDR3 loop reads CSVEIQLDEKLFF. CDR3 bases: TGCAGCGTTGAAATACAGCTGGACGAAAAACTGTTTTTT.

The chain joins TRBV27 to TRBJ2-3, with D hard to call. Germline V lookup: CDR1 MNHEY, CDR2 SMNVEV (reference sequence). The CDR3 totals 12 residues. Deletions cut 3 bases from V and 0 bases from J, with 1 base between. The CDR3 bases are TGTGCCAGCAGTTTTAGCACAGATACGCAGTATTTT. Amino acids: CASSFSTDTQYF.

This chain connects TRBV6-5 to TRBJ2-7; no firm D call. Trimming stripped 6 bases from V and 0 bases from J, with 15 bases between. The CDR3 contains 15 residues. Germline loops: CDR1 MNHEY, CDR2 SVGAGI. The CDR3 DNA is TGTGCCAGCAGACTACGTGGACGAAGCTCCTACGAGCAGTACTTC. This translates into CASRLRGRSSYEQYF.

This chain links TRBV2 with TRBJ2-5; 10 positions match TRBD1. CDR3 length equals 14 residues. Germline CDR1 reads SNHLY; CDR2 reads FYNNEI. V was pared by 6 bases and J by 5 bases, with 6 bases of the junction left unmatched. The chain's CDR3 is CASSWDRGAETQYF. The CDR3 region has the DNA TGTGCCAGCAGCTGGGACAGGGGAGCGGAGACCCAGTACTTC.

CDR3 sequence reads: CAWSPQGQGGEQYF. The CDR3 coding sequence is TGTGCCTGGAGTCCCCAAGGACAGGGGGGAGAGCAGTACTTC. The gene calls are TRBV30 and TRBJ2-7, with TRBD1 matching 10 bases. V shed 2 bases and J 7 bases; nucleotides not matched to a gene: 8. The CDR3 has 14 residues. Germline CDR1 and CDR2: GTSNPN and SVGIG (reference sequence).

The chain links TRBV25-1 to TRBJ1-2; D is perhaps TRBD1 (5 bases). Germline lookup yields CDR1 MGHDK and CDR2 SYGVNS. Trimming took 5 bases from V and 4 from J, leaving 20 bases between them. The CDR3 length is 16 residues. In DNA, the CDR3 is TGTGCCAGCAGTCCCAAGGGGCTCCTTAAGGGCTATGGCTACACCTTC. Encoded protein: CASSPKGLLKGYGYTF.

The rearrangement joins TRBV14 to TRBJ1-2, with D unresolved. The CDR3 consists of 12 residues. Between the trimmed V and J ends, which lost 1 base and 4 bases, there was a span of 4 bases. Looked up from germline, CDR1 is SGHDN and CDR2 is FVKESK. The CDR3 DNA follows: TGTGCCAGCAGCCAAGTTCGCTATGGCTACACCTTC. It translates to CASSQVRYGYTF.

The chain combines TRBV7-2 with TRBJ2-3; D uncertain. CDR1 is SGHTA, CDR2 FQGNSA, per germline. The CDR3 has 13 residues. The germline V and J ends were trimmed by 2 bases and 1 base, with 4 bases remaining between them. CDR3 sequence reads: CASSLLGTDTQYF. The CDR3 nucleotides read TGTGCCAGCAGCTTACTCGGCACAGATACGCAGTATTTT.

The gene calls are TRBV7-8 and TRBJ2-5, with no clear D. Trimming removed 5 bases from V and 2 bases from J, with 12 bases in between. The CDR3 runs to 14 residues. In germline, CDR1 is SGHVS, CDR2 FQNEAQ. The CDR3 coding sequence is TGTGCCAGCAGCCCGACCCACGGGCAAGAGACCCAGTACTTC. Amino acids: CASSPTHGQETQYF. Full variable domain (rest looked up from reference TRBV7-8 and TRBJ2-5): GAGVSQSPRYKVAKRGQDVALRCDPISGHVSLFWYQQALGQGPEFLTYFQNEAQLDKSGLPSDRFFAERPEGSVSTLKIQRTQQEDSAVYLCASSPTHGQETQYFGPGTRLLVL.